This T cell receptor beta chain came from a study of blood T cells in healthy people across ages. Each sample yielded at least 6 million isolated PBMCs. Extracted total RNA amounted to at least 6 micrograms for each sample. Then a second PCR, running about 6 to 12 cycles, was carried out with a sample-barcoded 5' primer and a J-beta primer mix. One entry per CDR3 protein, called by TCRdb with MiXCR from the 5' RACE reads. Counted here are approximately 1.5 million distinct CDR3 sequences, roughly 32% occurring once; the ten biggest clones make up around 11%. The study's findings and limits: Changes in expanded clonotypes were possibly confounded, as the CMV status of donors was unknown.

This CDR3 is built from 14 residues. V was cut by 2 bases and J by 5 bases, with 9 bases left in between. This clonotype was detected a few times. The antigen remains undetermined. The sample was blood. V usage is TRBV12-3 or TRBV12-4 and J usage is TRBJ2-2; no clear D gene. This TCR derives from a woman in her thirties in good health. Written as DNA, the CDR3 is TGTGCCAGCAGTTTACCGACTGAGACCGGGGAGCTGTTTTTT. Protein: CASSLPTETGELFF.